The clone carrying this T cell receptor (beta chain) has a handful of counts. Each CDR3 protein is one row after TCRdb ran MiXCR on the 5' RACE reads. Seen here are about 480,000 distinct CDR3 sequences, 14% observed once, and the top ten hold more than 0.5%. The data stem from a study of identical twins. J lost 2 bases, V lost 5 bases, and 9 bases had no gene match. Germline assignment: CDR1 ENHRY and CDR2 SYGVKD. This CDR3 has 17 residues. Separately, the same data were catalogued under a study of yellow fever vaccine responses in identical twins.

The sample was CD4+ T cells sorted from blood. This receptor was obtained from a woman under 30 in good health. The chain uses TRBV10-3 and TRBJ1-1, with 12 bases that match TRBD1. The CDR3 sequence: CAISSLGTGGPNTEAFF. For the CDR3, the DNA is TGTGCCATCAGTAGTTTAGGGACAGGGGGCCCAAACACTGAAGCTTTCTTT.